These 2 T cell receptor beta chains originate from one sample sequenced in a study of early stage breast cancer tumors. The assay was immunoSEQ multiplex PCR, and TCRdb's table has in-frame clones only and misses some. The sample carries roughly 58,000 clones, about 90% recorded once. The source material was blood. These receptors were taken from a person aged 70 to 80 with breast cancer.

The chain has TRBV19 and TRBJ2-3, with a possible D match to TRBD2 (6 bases). Trimming took off 3 bases at V and 2 bases at J, with 18 bases between the two ends. This CDR3 contains 17 residues. CDR1 and CDR2 (germline): LNHDA, SQIVND (reference sequence). CDR3 sequence reads: CASSIEVLASSTDTQYF. The CDR3 bases are TGTGCCAGTAGTATTGAAGTCCTAGCGAGCTCCACAGATACGCAGTATTTT.

This clone was detected once. This sequence joins TRBV2 and TRBJ2-7; D call uncertain. The V gene lost 9 bases and the J gene lost 0 bases, with 12 bases spanning the gap. Germline V gene lookup returns CDR1 SNHLY and CDR2 FYNNEI. The CDR3 length is 13 residues. The CDR3 spells CASGSQSSYEQYF. In nucleotides, the CDR3 is TGTGCCAGTGGTTCACAGAGCTCCTACGAGCAGTACTTC.